This TCR beta chain is from a study of cytomegalovirus exposure and HLA in healthy donors. For this clone: What it binds is unknown.

General study points: Cytomegalovirus-associated status was assigned to some 160 TCR beta chains. A missense variant in DCLRE1C was later tied to TCR beta V- and J-gene trimming.

In the PCR, 60 Vbeta and 13 Jbeta primers were used. Clones were sequenced by immunoSEQ multiplex PCR, and TCRdb holds only the in-frame ones, with some missing. The sample has about 230,000 clones, about 89% seen once; the top ten hold 0.9% to 1.1%. Germline V lookup: CDR1 SGHRS, CDR2 YFSETQ. The V end was cut by 0 bases, the J end by 3 bases, with 7 bases between. There are 14 residues in the CDR3. Sequencing was carried out using PBMCs. This TCR was recovered from a woman under 30 in good health and CMV-seronegative. The chain uses TRBV5-1 and TRBJ1-3; D ambiguous. This CDR3 reads CASSLAGFGNTIYF. In DNA, the CDR3 is TGCGCCAGCAGCTTGGCTGGCTTTGGAAACACCATATATTTT.